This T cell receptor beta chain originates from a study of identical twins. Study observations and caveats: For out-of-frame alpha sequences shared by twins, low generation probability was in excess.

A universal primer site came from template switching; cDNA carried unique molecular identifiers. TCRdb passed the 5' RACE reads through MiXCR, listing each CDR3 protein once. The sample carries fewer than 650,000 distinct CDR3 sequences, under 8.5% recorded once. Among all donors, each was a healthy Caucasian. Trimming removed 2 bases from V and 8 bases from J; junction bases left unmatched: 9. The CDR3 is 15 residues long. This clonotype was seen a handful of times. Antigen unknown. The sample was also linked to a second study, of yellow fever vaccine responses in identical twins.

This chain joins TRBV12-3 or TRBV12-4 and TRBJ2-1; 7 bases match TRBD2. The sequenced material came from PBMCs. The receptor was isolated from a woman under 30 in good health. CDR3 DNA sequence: TGTGCCAGCAGTTTAAGTTCCACTAGCGCCTATGAGCAGTTCTTC. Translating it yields CASSLSSTSAYEQFF.